This T cell receptor (beta chain) was captured in a study of T cells after posttransplantation cyclophosphamide. Notes on the study in general: Later blood repertoires were often dominated by clones from the donor CD8+ memory compartment.

V was clipped by 3 bases and J by 4 bases; unmatched bases: 3. This CDR3 comprises 14 residues. Germline V gene sequence: CDR1 MGHDK, CDR2 SYGVNS. This clone was picked up many times. What it binds is unknown. Clones were sequenced by immunoSEQ multiplex PCR, and TCRdb holds only the in-frame ones, with some missing. The repertoire consists of tens of thousands of clones, none detected only once. This TCR came from a man aged 35-49 years in good health, CMV-negative, and a related stem cell transplant donor. Sequences were obtained from PBMCs. The rearrangement links TRBV25-1 to TRBJ2-1; 7 bases align to TRBD2. The CDR3 DNA follows: TGTGCCAGCAGTGATGCTAGCGGTTACAATGAGCAGTTCTTC. Protein sequence: CASSDASGYNEQFF.